What follows is one T cell receptor beta chain and its context. The antigen remains unidentified. The sample is drawn from a study of monozygotic twins with inflammatory bowel disease. General study points: Separate T cell subtypes could not be resolved from one another.

The germline gives CDR1 SGHKS, CDR2 YYEKEE (reference sequence). This CDR3 is 14 amino acids long. Every TCR library consumed 3,000 to 4,500 ng of total RNA. From its re-call of the 5' RACE reads, TCRdb lists each CDR3 protein once, without DNA. This repertoire includes approximately 330,000 distinct CDR3 sequences. The chain recombines TRBV5-5 with TRBJ2-7; TCRdb names TRBD1, which stays unverified in the absence of DNA. Sequences were obtained from blood. The TCR was taken from a human donor with ulcerative colitis or Crohn's disease, or a healthy co-twin of an affected twin (not recorded which). The CDR3 spells CASRSPGHLYEQYF.